These 10 T cell receptor beta chains were sequenced from one sample in a study of blood T cells in healthy people across ages. A second PCR, run for roughly 7 to 12 cycles, used a sample-barcoded 5' primer plus a J-beta primer mix. Each CDR3 protein gets one entry after TCRdb re-called the 5' RACE reads with MiXCR. Among more than 800,000 distinct CDR3 sequences listed, under 35% were seen once. Sequenced: blood. Every receptor here comes from a woman older than 75 in good health.

CDR3 residues: CVNSLRGTWGTDTQYF. The CDR3, as DNA: TGTGTCAACAGCTTACGTGGGACATGGGGCACAGATACGCAGTATTTT. The V call is TRBV7-2, the J call TRBJ2-3, with D perhaps TRBD1 (6 bases). There are 16 residues in the CDR3. Germline V gene lookup returns CDR1 SGHTA and CDR2 FQGNSA. The full variable domain, its missing parts supplied by reference TRBV7-2 and TRBJ2-3, is GAGVSQSPSNKVTEKGKDVELRCDPISGHTALYWYRQSLGQGLEFLIYFQGNSAPDKSGLPSDRFSAERTGGSVSTLTIQRTQQEDSAVYLCVNSLRGTWGTDTQYFGPGTRLTVL.

This clonotype was observed at least ten times. The J gene is TRBJ2-3, the V gene TRBV20-1, with 8 nucleotides matching TRBD2. Trimming cost V 6 bases and J 0 bases; bases outside gene matches: 2. There are 13 residues in the CDR3. The germline V gene has CDR1 DFQATT and CDR2 SNEGSKA (reference sequence). The CDR3 coding sequence is TGCAGTGCACTAGCGGATAGCACAGATACGCAGTATTTT. Translated: CSALADSTDTQYF.

This clonotype was recorded many times. This chain joins TRBV5-5 and TRBJ2-7; no clear D gene. There are 15 residues in the CDR3. Trimming took 3 bases from V and 3 from J, leaving 16 bases between them. CDR1 and CDR2 from the germline V gene are SGHKS and YYEKEE (reference sequence). The CDR3 region has the DNA TGTGCCAGCAGCTCCCCGGAGCAAAACGTCTACGAGCAGTACTTC. Translation gives CASSSPEQNVYEQYF.

As for this clonotype: Sequence at one end of the junction differs from germline and may be a read error. The chain joins TRBV20-1 to TRBJ2-1; 8 nucleotides align to TRBD2. The end of the DNA aligns better with TRBJ2-7, so the J call may be wrong. This CDR3 region has 17 residues. Germline-derived CDR1 and CDR2 are DFQATT and SNEGSKA (reference sequence). The CDR3 nucleotides are TGCGGTGCTAGAGGTCTAGCGGGTTCTTCCTCCTACAATGAGCAGTACTTC. It translates to CGARGLAGSSSYNEQYF.

This clonotype has at least ten counts. The chain joins TRBV9 to TRBJ2-5; D call uncertain. CDR1 and CDR2 from the germline V gene are SGDLS and YYNGEE. This CDR3 contains 15 residues. Trimming cost V 0 bases and J 5 bases, with 14 bases left between them. CDR3 in DNA: TGTGCCAGCAGCGTAGCTACTGGGTTCGGGGAGACCCAGTACTTC. Its protein product is CASSVATGFGETQYF.

The chain carries TRBV2 and TRBJ1-2; 8 nucleotides match TRBD1. Germline loops: CDR1 SNHLY, CDR2 FYNNEI. The CDR3 sequence is 15 residues long. The V and J ends lost 2 bases and 4 bases, in that order; junction bases with no gene match: 6. Here the CDR3 reads CASSEQGAKVYGYTF. As DNA, the CDR3 is TGTGCCAGCAGTGAACAGGGGGCTAAAGTCTATGGCTACACCTTC.

The CDR3 nucleotides read TGTGCCAGCAGCTTAGCGCTGGGAGGTCGAAGCTATGGCTACACCTTC. It specifies CASSLALGGRSYGYTF. This rearrangement joins TRBV7-8 to TRBJ1-2; D is unclear. The CDR3 runs 16 residues. Trimming shortened V by 0 bases and J by 4 bases, and 15 bases separated the two germline ends. In germline, CDR1 is SGHVS, CDR2 FQNEAQ. The variable domain in full, completed from reference TRBV7-8 and TRBJ1-2, reads GAGVSQSPRYKVAKRGQDVALRCDPISGHVSLFWYQQALGQGPEFLTYFQNEAQLDKSGLPSDRFFAERPEGSVSTLKIQRTQQEDSAVYLCASSLALGGRSYGYTFGSGTRLTVV.

This clonotype is a singleton in its sample. A read error may be the cause here, since a much bigger clone is one base away. This sequence joins TRBV28 and TRBJ2-5; D tentatively reads TRBD1 or TRBD2 (5 bases each). The DNA end lines up better with TRBJ2-7; the J call may be wrong. The CDR3 is 13 amino acids. Germline-derived CDR1 and CDR2 are MDHEN and SYDVKM. The CDR3 DNA sequence: TGTGCCAGCAGTTCCGGGGCAGAAGGCGAGCAGTACTTC. Amino acids: CASSSGAEGEQYF.

Ten or more counts support this clonotype. The J gene is TRBJ1-2, the V gene TRBV5-1; 8 nucleotides match TRBD1. With V trimmed by 0 bases and J by 2 bases, 9 bases remained unmatched. The V gene's germline CDR1 is SGHRS and CDR2 YFSETQ. The CDR3 runs 17 residues. The CDR3 reads CASSLGTGQIWNYGYTF. DNA for the CDR3: TGCGCCAGCAGCTTGGGGACAGGGCAGATTTGGAACTATGGCTACACCTTC.

The table lists this clonotype with a count of one. The gene calls are TRBV7-8 and TRBJ2-3; a possible D gene is TRBD2 (7 bases). Germline values: CDR1 SGHVS, CDR2 FQNEAQ. The CDR3 spans 16 residues. V was clipped by 7 bases and J by 5 bases, with 22 bases between them. For the CDR3, the DNA is TGTGCCAGCAACAACGGTTATAGGGGGGGGAAAGATACGCAGTATTTT. Translated, it gives CASNNGYRGGKDTQYF.